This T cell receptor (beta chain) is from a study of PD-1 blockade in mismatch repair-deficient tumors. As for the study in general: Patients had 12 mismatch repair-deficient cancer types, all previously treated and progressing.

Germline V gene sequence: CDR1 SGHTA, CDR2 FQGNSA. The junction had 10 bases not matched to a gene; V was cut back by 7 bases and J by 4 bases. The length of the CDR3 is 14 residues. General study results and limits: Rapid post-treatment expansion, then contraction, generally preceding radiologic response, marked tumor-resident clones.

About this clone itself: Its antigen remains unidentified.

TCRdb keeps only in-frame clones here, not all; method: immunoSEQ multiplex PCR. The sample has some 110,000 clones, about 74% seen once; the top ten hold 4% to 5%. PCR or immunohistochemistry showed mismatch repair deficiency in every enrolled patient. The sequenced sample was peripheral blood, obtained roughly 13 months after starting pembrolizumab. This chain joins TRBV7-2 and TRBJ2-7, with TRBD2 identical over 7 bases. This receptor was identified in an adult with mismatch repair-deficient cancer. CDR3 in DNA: TGTGCCAGCACCAGGGAGGGAGGGCCTTACGAGCAGTACTTC. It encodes CASTREGGPYEQYF.